The source of this TCR beta chain is a study of T-cell memory formation after mild COVID-19. Whole-study results and caveats: Pre-infection memory carried some responding clones, suggesting that cross-reactive memory joined. Clones which contracted sat mainly in CM and EM if CD4+, and in EMRA if CD8+.

Turning to this clonotype: As yet, its antigen is unknown.

V gave up 3 bases and J gave up 11 bases, with 26 bases separating them. The CDR3 has 17 amino acids. TCRdb fed the 5' RACE reads into MiXCR, producing one record per CDR3 protein. This sample has about 360,000 distinct CDR3 sequences, with about an eighth found just once. Sample: PBMCs or a T cell subset sorted from them (not recorded which). The origin of this receptor is a man in his late teens or twenties who had mild COVID-19 (a few samples of this study predate the infection). Cell type and time point are not known. This rearrangement joins TRBV12-3 or TRBV12-4 to TRBJ1-3; D is possibly TRBD1 (5 bases). The CDR3 here is CASSFDWDGIMRPAIYF. For the CDR3, the DNA is TGTGCCAGCAGTTTTGACTGGGACGGGATTATGCGGCCCGCCATATATTTT.